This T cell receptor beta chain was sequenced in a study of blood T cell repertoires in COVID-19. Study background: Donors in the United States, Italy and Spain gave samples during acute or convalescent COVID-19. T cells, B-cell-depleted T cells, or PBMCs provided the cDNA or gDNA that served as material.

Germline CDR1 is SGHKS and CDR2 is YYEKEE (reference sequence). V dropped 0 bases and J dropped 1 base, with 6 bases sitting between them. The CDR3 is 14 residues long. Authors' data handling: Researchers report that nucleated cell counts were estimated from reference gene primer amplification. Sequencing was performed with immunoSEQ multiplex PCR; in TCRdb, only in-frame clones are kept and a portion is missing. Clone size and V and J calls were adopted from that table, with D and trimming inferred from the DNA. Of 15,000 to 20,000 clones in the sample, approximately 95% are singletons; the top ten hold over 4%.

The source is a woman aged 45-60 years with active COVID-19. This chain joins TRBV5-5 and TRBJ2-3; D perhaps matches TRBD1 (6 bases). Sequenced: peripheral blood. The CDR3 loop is CASSLEGGTDTQYF. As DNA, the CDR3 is TGTGCCAGCAGCTTGGAGGGGGGCACAGATACGCAGTATTTT.